This T cell receptor beta chain comes out of a study of OX40 agonist ivuxolimab in advanced cancers. Background on the study: Prior anti-PD-1, anti-PD-L1 or anti-CTLA-4 therapy was allowed; about 39% had some. Study-level points and caveats: There was clonal expansion of CD4+ and CD8+ blood T cells by week 6 at 0.1 to 3.0 mg/kg.

CDR1 is MDHEN and CDR2 is SYDVKM in the germline V gene. This CDR3 has 13 amino acids. The V and J ends lost 3 bases and 3 bases respectively, with 9 bases between them. Sequencing was performed with immunoSEQ multiplex PCR; in TCRdb, only in-frame clones are kept and a portion is missing. The table lists around 44,000 clones, 85% to 90% of them singletons. Turning to this clone: Its antigen is currently unknown.

The sequences come from CD4+ or CD8+ T cells sorted from blood, collected in a trial of the OX40 agonist ivuxolimab. J is TRBJ2-7 and V is TRBV28, with no clear D. The sequence was obtained from an adult with an advanced solid tumor such as melanoma, head and neck, liver or kidney cancer. The CDR3, as DNA: TGTGCCAGCAGTTTGCCCCTGAACTACGAGCAGTACTTC. Translated: CASSLPLNYEQYF.